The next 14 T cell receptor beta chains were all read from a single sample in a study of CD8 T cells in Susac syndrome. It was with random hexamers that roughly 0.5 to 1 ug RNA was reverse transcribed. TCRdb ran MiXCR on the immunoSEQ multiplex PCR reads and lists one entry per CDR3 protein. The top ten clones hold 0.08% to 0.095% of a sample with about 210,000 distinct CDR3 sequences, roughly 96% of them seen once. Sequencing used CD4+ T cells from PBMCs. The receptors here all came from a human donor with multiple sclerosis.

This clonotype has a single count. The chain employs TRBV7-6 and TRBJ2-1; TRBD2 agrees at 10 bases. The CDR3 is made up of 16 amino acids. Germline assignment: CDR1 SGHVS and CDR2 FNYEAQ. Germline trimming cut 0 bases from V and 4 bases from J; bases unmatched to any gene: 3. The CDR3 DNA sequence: TGTGCCAGCAGCTTAGCAGCGGGGGGGTCGTACAATGAGCAGTTCTTC. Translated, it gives CASSLAAGGSYNEQFF.

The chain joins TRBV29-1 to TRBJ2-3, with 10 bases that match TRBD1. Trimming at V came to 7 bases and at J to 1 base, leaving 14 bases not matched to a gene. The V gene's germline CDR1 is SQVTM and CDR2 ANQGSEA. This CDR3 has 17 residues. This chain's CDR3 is CSATTLRQGAGTDTQYF. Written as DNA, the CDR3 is TGCAGCGCAACTACTTTAAGACAGGGGGCGGGCACAGATACGCAGTATTTT.

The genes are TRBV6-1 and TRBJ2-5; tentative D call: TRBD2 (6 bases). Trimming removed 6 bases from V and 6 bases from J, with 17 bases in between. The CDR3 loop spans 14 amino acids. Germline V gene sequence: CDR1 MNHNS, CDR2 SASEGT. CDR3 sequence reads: CASRALLALKTQYF. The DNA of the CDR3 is TGTGCCAGCAGGGCCCTACTAGCTCTGAAGACCCAGTACTTC.

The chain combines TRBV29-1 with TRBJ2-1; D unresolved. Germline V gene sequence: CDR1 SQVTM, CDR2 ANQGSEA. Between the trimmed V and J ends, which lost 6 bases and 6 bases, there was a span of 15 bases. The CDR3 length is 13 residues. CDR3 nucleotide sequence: TGCAGCGTCGAATCCCGGGCCCTCAATGAGCAGTTCTTC. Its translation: CSVESRALNEQFF.

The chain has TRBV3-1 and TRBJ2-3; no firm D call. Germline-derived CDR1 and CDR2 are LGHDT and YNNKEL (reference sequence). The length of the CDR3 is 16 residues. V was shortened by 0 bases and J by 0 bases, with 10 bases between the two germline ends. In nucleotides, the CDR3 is TGTGCCAGCAGCCAAGAGGGTCGGGCCAGCACAGATACGCAGTATTTT. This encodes CASSQEGRASTDTQYF.

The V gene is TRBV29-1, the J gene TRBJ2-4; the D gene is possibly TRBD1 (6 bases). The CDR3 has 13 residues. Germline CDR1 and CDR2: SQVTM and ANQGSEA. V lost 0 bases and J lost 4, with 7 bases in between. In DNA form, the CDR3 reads TGCAGCGTTGAAGACAGGGGTAAAAACATTCAGTACTTC. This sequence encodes CSVEDRGKNIQYF.

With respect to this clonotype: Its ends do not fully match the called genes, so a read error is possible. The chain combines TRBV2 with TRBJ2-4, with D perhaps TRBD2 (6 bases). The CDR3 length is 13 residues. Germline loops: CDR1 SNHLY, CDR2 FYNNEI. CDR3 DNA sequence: TGTGCCAGCAGGGAAGGGACTGTGAACATTCAGTACTTC. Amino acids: CASREGTVNIQYF.

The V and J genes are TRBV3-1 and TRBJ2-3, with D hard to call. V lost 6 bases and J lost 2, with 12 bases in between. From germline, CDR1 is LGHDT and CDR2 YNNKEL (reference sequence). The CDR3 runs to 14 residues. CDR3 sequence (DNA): TGTGCCAGCAGTCATAGGACGGACACAGATACGCAGTATTTT. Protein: CASSHRTDTDTQYF.

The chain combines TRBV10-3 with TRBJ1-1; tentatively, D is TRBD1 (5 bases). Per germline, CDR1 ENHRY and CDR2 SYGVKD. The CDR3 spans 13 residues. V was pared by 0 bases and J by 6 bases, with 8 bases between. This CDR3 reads CAISESRGAEAFF. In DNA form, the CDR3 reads TGTGCCATCAGTGAGTCAAGGGGTGCTGAAGCTTTCTTT.

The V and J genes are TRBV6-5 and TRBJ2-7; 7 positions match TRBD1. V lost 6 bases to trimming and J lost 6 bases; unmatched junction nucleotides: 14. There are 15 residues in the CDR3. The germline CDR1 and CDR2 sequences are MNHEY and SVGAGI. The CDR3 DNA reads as TGTGCCAGCAGGTCGCAGGGGGTAGGGCTTCTCGAGCAGTACTTC. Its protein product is CASRSQGVGLLEQYF.

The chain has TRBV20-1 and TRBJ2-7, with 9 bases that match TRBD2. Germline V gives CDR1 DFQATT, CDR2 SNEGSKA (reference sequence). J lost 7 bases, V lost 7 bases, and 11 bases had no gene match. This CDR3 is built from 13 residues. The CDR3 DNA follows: TGCAGTGTCGCGACTAGCGGTCTTTGGGAGCAGTACTTC. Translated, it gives CSVATSGLWEQYF.

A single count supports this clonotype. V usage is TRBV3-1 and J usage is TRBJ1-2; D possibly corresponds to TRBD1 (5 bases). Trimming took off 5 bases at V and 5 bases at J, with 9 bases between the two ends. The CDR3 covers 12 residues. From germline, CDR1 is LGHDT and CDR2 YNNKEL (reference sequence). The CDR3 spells CASSTQEYGYTF. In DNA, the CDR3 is TGTGCCAGCAGCACACAGGAGTATGGCTACACCTTC.

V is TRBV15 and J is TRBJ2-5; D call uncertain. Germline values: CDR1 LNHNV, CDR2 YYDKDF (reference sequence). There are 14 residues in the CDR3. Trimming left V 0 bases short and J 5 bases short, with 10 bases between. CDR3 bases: TGTGCCACCAGCAGAGATTTAGCTAGGGAGACCCAGTACTTC. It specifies CATSRDLARETQYF.

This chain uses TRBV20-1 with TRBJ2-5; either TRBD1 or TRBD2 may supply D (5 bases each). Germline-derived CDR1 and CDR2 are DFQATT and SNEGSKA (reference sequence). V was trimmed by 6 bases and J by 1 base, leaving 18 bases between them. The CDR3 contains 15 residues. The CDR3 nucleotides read TGCAGTGCCCGAGGGGCAGTCGACGTCCAAGAGACCCAGTACTTC. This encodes CSARGAVDVQETQYF.